The T cell receptor (beta chain) under discussion was sequenced for a study of prognosis after radiotherapy for stage I lung cancer. Study details: It was between April 2018 and 2019 that stage I non-small cell lung cancer patients were enrolled. The patient group consisted of 13 men and roughly 6 women whose ages spanned about 50 to 84, median about 70 years. Tumor type comprised squamous cell carcinoma in 6 or 7 patients and adenocarcinoma in about 13. General observations from the study: Usage of TRBV and TRBJ genes reportedly differed between metastatic and non-metastatic patients.

About this clonotype itself: Its cognate antigen is unknown. A far larger clone differs by one base, so this is likely a read error.

V lost 4 bases to trimming and J lost 3 bases, with 16 bases between them. Germline-derived CDR1 and CDR2 are MRHNA and SNTAGT. This CDR3 contains 17 residues. Two-round multiplex PCR, the amplification method, yielded TCR beta CDR3 from genomic DNA. Primers specific to each TRBV and TRBJ gene drove first-round PCR. In TCRdb, the multiplex PCR reads were re-called with MiXCR into one record per CDR3 protein. The sample lists some 39,000 distinct CDR3 sequences, approximately 25% occurring once. The rearrangement links TRBV6-4 to TRBJ1-6, with a tentative D call TRBD1 (5 bases). This specimen consisted of PBMCs, obtained before or after stereotactic body radiation therapy (not recorded which). The origin of this receptor is a donor older than 45 with non-small cell lung cancer. The CDR3 spells CASSGFFGADYNSPLHF. CDR3 sequence (DNA): TGTGCCAGCAGTGGATTTTTCGGGGCAGACTATAATTCACCCCTCCACTTT.